The rows below give T cell receptor beta chains drawn from one sample of a study of blood T cells in healthy people across ages. TCRdb independently ran MiXCR on the 5' RACE reads; one entry per CDR3 protein. Of 730,000 or so distinct CDR3 sequences in the sample, less than 45% were seen once. Sequenced material: blood. All receptors come from an elderly man in good health. CDR3s include the opening cysteine and the closing phenylalanine or tryptophan. D genes are given only for firm matches. A clone size is listed for some rows: how often the clone was seen (once, few, many), or a class if it is expanded.

TRBV6-1	-	TRBJ2-7	15	TRBD2	TGTGCCAGCAGGCGGACTAGCGGGATCTACAATGAGCAGTACTTC	CASRRTSGIYNEQYF
TRBV3-1	few	TRBJ2-7	14	-	TGTGCCAGCAGCCAGGCGGGACCCTACTACGAGCAGTACTTC	CASSQAGPYYEQYF
TRBV5-1	-	TRBJ2-7	13	-	TGCGCCAGCAGCTTGGCCTTTGACAATGAGCAGTACTTC	CASSLAFDNEQYF
TRBV28	-	TRBJ2-3	17	TRBD2	TGTGCCAGCAGCGGACTAGCGGGGTCGGTGGGCACAGATACGCAGTATTTT	CASSGLAGSVGTDTQYF
TRBV5-1	-	TRBJ2-3	14	-	TGCGCTAGCAGCTTGTTGACACCCACAGATACGCAGTATTTT	CASSLLTPTDTQYF
TRBV7-8	once	TRBJ1-6	15	-	TGTGCCAGCAGCCCCGAGAGCTCCTATAGTTCACCCCTCCACTTT	CASSPESSYSSPLHF
TRBV21-1	few	TRBJ2-2	18	-	TGTGCCAGCAGCAAAACGGGGCAGGGGGCGCCGAACACCGGGGAGCTGTTTTTT	CASSKTGQGAPNTGELFF
TRBV7-3	many	TRBJ2-3	14	-	TGTGCCAGCAGCTTACGGCAGGGAGCAGATACGCAGTATTTT	CASSLRQGADTQYF
TRBV6-6	-	TRBJ2-2	15	-	TGTGCCAGCAGTTACTCGAAGGGAGTCACCGGGGAGCTGTTTTTT	CASSYSKGVTGELFF
TRBV5-1	-	TRBJ1-4	16	-	TGCGCCAGCAGCCGCGGACTTTCAGCAACTAATGAAAAACTGTTTTTT	CASSRGLSATNEKLFF
TRBV4-2	-	TRBJ2-7	17	-	TGTGCCAGCAGCCAAGGGCCAGCTACGGGGACCGTATACGAGCAGTACTTC	CASSQGPATGTVYEQYF
TRBV5-8	-	TRBJ2-1	13	-	TGTGCCAGCAGCTTGGGGCCAACCAATGAGCAGTTCTTC	CASSLGPTNEQFF
TRBV7-2	few	TRBJ2-3	17	TRBD2	TGTGCCAGCAGCTTAGTAGGACTAGCGGGTTTCGCAGATACGCAGTATTTT	CASSLVGLAGFADTQYF
TRBV5-5	-	TRBJ2-3	15	TRBD2	TGTGCCAGCAACTGGAGGGGACTAGAGGCAGATACGCAGTATTTT	CASNWRGLEADTQYF
TRBV7-2	once	TRBJ2-5	15	-	TGTGCCAGCAGCCAATCAGGACGGGACCGAGAGACCCAGTACTTC	CASSQSGRDRETQYF
TRBV10-3	-	TRBJ2-7	13	TRBD1	TGTGCCATCATGTCAGGGGGCTCCTACGAGCAGTACTTC	CAIMSGGSYEQYF
TRBV6-6	-	TRBJ2-1	15	-	TGTGCCAGCAGCTACCTACAGGGTCAAAGCAATGAGCAGTTCTTC	CASSYLQGQSNEQFF
TRBV9	few	TRBJ2-7	15	TRBD2	TGTGCCAGCAGCGTTGGGGCGGGGGGCCCCTACGAGCAGTACTTC	CASSVGAGGPYEQYF
TRBV10-3	-	TRBJ1-5	19	TRBD1	TGTGCCATCAGTGTATCGACAGGGAAGGCTCTTCCCTTGGGGCAGCCCCAGCATTTT	CAISVSTGKALPLGQPQHF
TRBV3-1	-	TRBJ1-2	14	TRBD1	TGTGCCAGCAGCCCCCCGGACAGGGGACCTGGCTACACCTTC	CASSPPDRGPGYTF
TRBV4-3	many	TRBJ1-2	14	-	TGCGCCAGCAGCCAAGAGAGAATCCCGTTTGGCTACACCTTC	CASSQERIPFGYTF
TRBV6-6	-	TRBJ2-7	15	TRBD2	TGTGCCAGCAGTTACCCCTCGGGAGGACGGTACGAGCAGTACTTC	CASSYPSGGRYEQYF
TRBV10-3	-	TRBJ2-7	12	-	TGTGCCATCGGACAGAGCCCCTACGAGCAGTACTTC	CAIGQSPYEQYF
TRBV4-3	-	TRBJ1-1	14	-	TGCGCCAGCAGCCCTCGGGGGCCTAACACTGAAGCTTTCTTT	CASSPRGPNTEAFF
TRBV20-1	-	TRBJ2-5	11	-	TGCAGTGGCACGGGCAAAGAGACCCAGTACTTC	CSGTGKETQYF
TRBV9	few	TRBJ2-1	16	TRBD2	TGTGCCAGCAGCGTAGTAGCGGGAGGGCCCATCAATGAGCAGTTCTTC	CASSVVAGGPINEQFF
TRBV12-3/TRBV12-4	-	TRBJ1-4	15	-	TGTGCCAGCAGTTTACCGGGGGCGCCTAATGAAAAACTGTTTTTT	CASSLPGAPNEKLFF
TRBV6-1	many	TRBJ2-5	14	-	TGTGCCAGCAGTTTGCGACCGGGCCAAGAGACCCAGTACTTC	CASSLRPGQETQYF
TRBV7-2	few	TRBJ1-1	12	TRBD1	TGTGCCAGCAGCCTGGACAGGGGAAGGGCTTTCTTT	CASSLDRGRAFF
TRBV10-3	-	TRBJ2-1	15	TRBD2	TGTGCCATCAGTGAGAAAGCGGGGCTTAACAATGAGCAGTTCTTC	CAISEKAGLNNEQFF
TRBV5-1	-	TRBJ2-3	14	-	TGCGCCAGCAGCTTGGCCTCGAGTTCAGATACGCAGTATTTT	CASSLASSSDTQYF
TRBV10-2	-	TRBJ2-1	15	TRBD2	TGCGCCAGCAGGGTACCTAGCGGGGGGTACAATGAGCAGTTCTTC	CASRVPSGGYNEQFF
TRBV5-1	-	TRBJ2-7	14	-	TGCGCCAGCAGCTTCCTACAGGATTCCTACGAGCAGTACTTC	CASSFLQDSYEQYF
TRBV7-2	-	TRBJ2-7	14	-	TGTGCCAGCAGCTTTACTCACCCATCCTACGAGCAGTACTTC	CASSFTHPSYEQYF
TRBV2	-	TRBJ2-7	16	TRBD1	TGTGCCAGCAGTGTAGAGGGGACAGGGTACTACTACGAGCAGTACTTC	CASSVEGTGYYYEQYF
TRBV28	few	TRBJ2-1	16	TRBD2	TGTGCCAGCAGTCTCCGGACTAGCGGGAGCTTCCGTGAGCAGTTCTTC	CASSLRTSGSFREQFF
TRBV20-1	-	TRBJ2-5	13	-	TGCAGTGCTAGCGCGGGCAGTCAAGAGACCCAGTACTTC	CSASAGSQETQYF
TRBV9	-	TRBJ2-5	16	TRBD1	TGTGCCAGCAGCCCCAGGGGACAGGGCTCCTACAATGAGCAGTACTTC	CASSPRGQGSYNEQYF
TRBV6-2/TRBV6-3	few	TRBJ2-7	13	TRBD1	TGTGCCAGCAAAACAGGGGCGCGGTACGAGCAGTACTTC	CASKTGARYEQYF
TRBV2	few	TRBJ2-1	17	TRBD2	TGTGCCAGCAGTCCACTATTAGCGGGAGGGTCATACAATGAGCAGTTCTTC	CASSPLLAGGSYNEQFF